The T cell receptor beta chain described here comes from a study of blood T cells in healthy people across ages. Study context: Template switching picked up about one barcoded beta molecule for each two T cells. Notes on the study in general: The CMV status of each donor remained undetermined, and this could have confounded shifts in expanded clonotypes. Estimates of diversity drawn from one million T cells were considered underestimates.

Combining a sample-barcoded 5' primer with a J-beta primer mix, a second PCR ran for roughly 6 to 11 cycles. Each CDR3 protein is one row after TCRdb ran MiXCR on the 5' RACE reads. The sample has around 940,000 distinct CDR3 sequences; 51% are singletons. In its sample, this clonotype was seen once. Its specificity is unknown. The CDR3 runs 12 residues. Per germline, CDR1 DFQATT and CDR2 SNEGSKA (reference sequence). V gave up 6 bases and J gave up 5 bases, with 13 bases separating them. The rearrangement uses TRBV20-1 and TRBJ2-5; D call uncertain. Source material: blood. The sequence was collected from a woman in her sixties in good health. The CDR3 DNA sequence: TGCAGTGCCCCTGGGTCACGGGAGACCCAGTACTTC. Its translation is CSAPGSRETQYF.